These T cell receptor beta chains were read from a single sample in a study of monozygotic twins with inflammatory bowel disease. No DNA is given; TCRdb re-called the 5' RACE reads and lists each CDR3 protein once. The sample includes fewer than 150,000 distinct CDR3 sequences. Source material: blood. All receptors come from a human donor with ulcerative colitis or Crohn's disease, or a healthy co-twin of an affected twin (not recorded which). Each CDR3 is given with its conserved first and last residue.

V: TRBV7-8
J: TRBJ2-7
CDR3: CASLFLEGAEQYF

V: TRBV5-1
J: TRBJ2-7
CDR3: CASSLQDRGSGEQYF

V: TRBV9
J: TRBJ1-1
CDR3: CASSVQGARGTEAFF

V: TRBV20-1
J: TRBJ1-5
CDR3: CSARDHRVLEPQHF

V: TRBV20-1
J: TRBJ2-7
CDR3: CSASTPSGGRPYEQYF

V: TRBV4-2
J: TRBJ2-7
CDR3: CASSQVRTGTESYEQYF

V: TRBV10-3
J: TRBJ1-6
CDR3: CAISATGQYNSPLHF

V: TRBV5-1
J: TRBJ2-3
CDR3: CASSFLTGANPTSRTDTQYF

V: TRBV4-1
J: TRBJ2-7
CDR3: CASSQEWDRTYEQYF

V: TRBV27
J: TRBJ2-3
CDR3: CASSLRPYGTDTQYF

V: TRBV20-1
J: TRBJ1-2
CDR3: CSAGDREWSYGYTF

V: TRBV21-1
J: TRBJ2-2
CDR3: CASSKGLMDRRTQDTGELFF

V: TRBV7-7
J: TRBJ2-3
CDR3: CASSPAGRSTDTQYF

V: TRBV10-3
J: TRBJ2-2
CDR3: CAISESMGLYTVGELFF

V: TRBV6-1
J: TRBJ2-3
CDR3: CASSTARGYYTDTQYF

V: TRBV4-3
J: TRBJ2-7
CDR3: CASSQGAGGSYEQYF

V: TRBV28
J: TRBJ2-3
CDR3: CASSLTDRASTDTQYF

V: TRBV4-1
J: TRBJ1-2
CDR3: CASSQHRDKANYGYTF

V: TRBV11-2
J: TRBJ2-3
CDR3: CASSVDRVGTDTQYF

V: TRBV24-1
J: TRBJ2-1
CDR3: CATSDFSGTDEQFF

V: TRBV7-6
J: TRBJ1-5
CDR3: CASSLQGGPSNQPQHF

V: TRBV7-8
J: TRBJ2-2
CDR3: CASSLIPFRTGELFF

V: TRBV4-1
J: TRBJ1-2
CDR3: CASSQDLRFLVAGPYGYTF

V: TRBV6-1
J: TRBJ2-2
CDR3: CASSVFPNTGELFF

V: TRBV2
J: TRBJ1-3
CDR3: CASRPTGSGNTIYF

V: TRBV5-1
J: TRBJ2-2
CDR3: CASSLVGQGYTGELFF

V: TRBV11-3
J: TRBJ2-5
CDR3: CASSQNSDQETQYF

V: TRBV5-1
J: TRBJ2-3
CDR3: CASSQNPTGSSGTDTQYF

V: TRBV7-2
J: TRBJ2-1
CDR3: CASSLSGSSYNEQFF

V: TRBV11-3
J: TRBJ2-5
CDR3: CASSAQGASTQETQYF

V: TRBV20-1
J: TRBJ2-7
CDR3: CSARQGGPYEQYF

V: TRBV19
J: TRBJ2-3
CDR3: CASSRSTGGATDTQYF

V: TRBV7-2
J: TRBJ2-7
CDR3: CASSYGGSTYEQYF

V: TRBV20-1
J: TRBJ2-3
CDR3: CSAIWASTDTQYF

V: TRBV7-2
J: TRBJ1-6
CDR3: CASSLISPPLHF

V: TRBV20-1
J: TRBJ1-3
CDR3: CSAPGTVTGNTIYF

V: TRBV6-5
J: TRBJ2-7
CDR3: CASSSPAQGDYEQYF

V: TRBV7-3
J: TRBJ1-1
CDR3: CASSLSAALNTEAFF

V: TRBV4-2
J: TRBJ1-4
CDR3: CASSQARGAGVEKLFF

V: TRBV20-1
J: TRBJ2-3
CDR3: CSGRQLRRTYTQYF

V: TRBV29-1
J: TRBJ1-3
CDR3: CSAETGNTIYF

V: TRBV20-1
J: TRBJ2-3
CDR3: CSARFSHGPDTQYF

V: TRBV3-1
J: TRBJ2-2
CDR3: CASLRSNTGELFF

V: TRBV20-1
J: TRBJ1-2
CDR3: CSATPQGLLGYTF

V: TRBV6-2/TRBV6-3
J: TRBJ2-1
CDR3: CASSFTAGGADEQFF

V: TRBV4-2
J: TRBJ2-5
CDR3: CASSPRAGTQETQYF

V: TRBV12-3/TRBV12-4
J: TRBJ2-3
CDR3: CASSFARSSSTDTQYF

V: TRBV20-1
J: TRBJ1-5
CDR3: CSAGGADSRRDQPQHF